A selection of T cell receptor beta chains follows, all from one sample in a study of blood T cell repertoires in COVID-19. Sequencing used immunoSEQ multiplex PCR; TCRdb keeps in-frame clones, though not all of them. Of some 89,000 clones in the sample, about 86% were seen once. The specimen sequenced was peripheral blood. The receptors originated from a human donor in a cohort sampled during active COVID-19. CDR3s leave out the opening cysteine and the closing phenylalanine or tryptophan.

>TRBV28|TRBJ2-5
ASRNLLAGVRETQY
>TRBV4-1|TRBJ2-1
ASSQQLAGGYNEQF
>TRBV7-2|TRBJ2-5
ASSFVAGPQETQY
>TRBV3-1/TRBV3-2|TRBJ2-3
ASSRGTAQGTDTQY
>TRBV11-2|TRBJ2-1
ASSSPNYNEQF
>TRBV13|TRBJ1-1
ASSSKITGGSRAF
>TRBV3-1/TRBV3-2|TRBJ2-5
ASSELMTGGRETQY
>TRBV4-1|TRBJ1-2
ASSQARELPYGYT
>TRBV5-6|TRBJ2-5
ASSPTGLHQETQY
>TRBV5-6|TRBJ1-4
ASSLWAATNEKLF
>TRBV5-6|TRBJ1-1
ASSLGGSFMNTEAF
>TRBV28|TRBJ1-5
ASSLGQHSNQPQH
>TRBV28|TRBJ2-7
ASSLSSYEQY
>TRBV9|TRBJ2-7
ASSVLRDRGVHEQY
>TRBV27|TRBJ1-2
ASSLSGGRYGYT
>TRBV5-1|TRBJ2-3
ASSLEGAADTQY
>TRBV9|TRBJ2-2
ASSAYTTGNTGELF
>TRBV18|TRBJ2-3
ASSPRTSSLFTDTQY
>TRBV10-2|TRBJ2-2
ASSGAGELF
>TRBV18|TRBJ1-6
ASSRAAVTNSPLH
>TRBV5-1|TRBJ1-1
ASSLEQSTNTEAF
>TRBV18|TRBJ1-2
ASSPGQWNYGYT
>TRBV7-9|TRBJ2-1
ASSPPGRGSYNEQF
>TRBV28|TRBJ2-6
ASSLRQAGANVLT
>TRBV5-1|TRBJ1-1
ASSLDGLELNTEAF
>TRBV18|TRBJ2-6
ASSPQQGAPGANVLT
>TRBV6-5|TRBJ2-7
ASSKPGTYEQY
>TRBV7-6|TRBJ1-2
ASSLDGTGVSGGYT
>TRBV4-1|TRBJ2-3
ASSRTTSGRYDTQY
>TRBV3-1/TRBV3-2|TRBJ2-5
ASSQARLAGSQETQY
>TRBV6-5|TRBJ1-2
ASSPSAAGVYGYT
>TRBV4-3|TRBJ2-3
ASSQEAAGGTDTQY
>TRBV14|TRBJ2-7
ASSRQLSSYEQY
>TRBV6-6|TRBJ2-7
ASSYSIEGAGYEQY
>TRBV7-3|TRBJ1-1
ASSLLADSNTEAF
>TRBV28|TRBJ2-7
ASSLQGGSYEQY
>TRBV9|TRBJ2-1
ASSGTSGRAYNEQF
>TRBV21-1|TRBJ1-6
ASSKENRVGSPLH